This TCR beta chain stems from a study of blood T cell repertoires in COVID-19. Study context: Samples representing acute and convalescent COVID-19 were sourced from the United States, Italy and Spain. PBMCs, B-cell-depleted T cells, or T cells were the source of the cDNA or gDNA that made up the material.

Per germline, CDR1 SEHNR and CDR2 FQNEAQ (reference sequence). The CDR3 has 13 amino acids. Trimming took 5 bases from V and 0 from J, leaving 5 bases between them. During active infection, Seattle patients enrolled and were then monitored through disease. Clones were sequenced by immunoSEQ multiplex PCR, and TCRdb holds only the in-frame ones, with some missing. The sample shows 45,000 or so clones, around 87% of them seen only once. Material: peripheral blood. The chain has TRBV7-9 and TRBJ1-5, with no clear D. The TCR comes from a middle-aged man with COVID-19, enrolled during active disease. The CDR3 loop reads CASSPGSNQPQHF. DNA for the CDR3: TGTGCCAGCAGCCCAGGTAGCAATCAGCCCCAGCATTTT.